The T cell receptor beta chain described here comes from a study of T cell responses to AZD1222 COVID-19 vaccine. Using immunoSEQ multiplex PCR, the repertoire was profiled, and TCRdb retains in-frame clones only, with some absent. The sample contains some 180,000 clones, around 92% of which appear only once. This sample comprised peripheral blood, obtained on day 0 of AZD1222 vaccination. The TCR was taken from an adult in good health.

CDR3 sequence (DNA): TGTGCCAGCTCCGGACAGGGGGACACTGAAGCTTTCTTT. Protein product: CASSGQGDTEAFF. The chain uses TRBV18 and TRBJ1-1; TRBD1 agrees at 10 bases. Germline-derived CDR1 and CDR2 are KGHSH and LQKENI. V lost 6 bases and J lost 3; bases outside the gene matches: 1. This CDR3 is built from 13 residues.